Below are 2 T cell receptor beta chains sequenced from a single sample in a study of blood T cells in healthy people across ages. Primers used in a second PCR of about 6 to 11 cycles were a sample-barcoded 5' primer and a J-beta primer mix. MiXCR was run by TCRdb on the 5' RACE reads, yielding one entry per CDR3 protein. Found here are 850,000 to 1,300,000 distinct CDR3 sequences, around 45% of them singletons; the top ten hold approximately 19%. Sequenced: blood. The receptors come from a woman aged 60 to 75 in good health.

The V call is TRBV24-1, the J call TRBJ1-1, with no clear D. Per the germline V gene, CDR1 is KGHDR and CDR2 is SFDVKD. Trimming stripped 3 bases from V and 5 bases from J, with 9 bases between. The CDR3 is 13 amino acids. This chain's CDR3 is CATSDDGRTEAFF. The CDR3 DNA sequence: TGTGCCACCAGTGATGACGGCAGGACTGAAGCTTTCTTT.

This chain uses TRBV7-8 with TRBJ2-6; TRBD2 matches 7 bases. CDR3 length: 19 residues. Germline V gives CDR1 SGHVS, CDR2 FQNEAQ. J was trimmed by 2 bases and V by 0 bases; bases with no gene match: 10. CDR3 sequence (DNA): TGTGCCAGCAGCTTAGCCCGGTCTAGCGGAGCCCCTGGGGCCAACGTCCTGACTTTC. Its translation is CASSLARSSGAPGANVLTF.